This T cell receptor beta chain was found in a study of cytomegalovirus exposure and HLA in healthy donors. Background on the study: From donors who were HLA-typed, an early data release held approximately 84 million unique TCRs.

With regard to this clone: Its matching antigen is unknown.

The study's findings and limits: Available immune exposure information covered CMV serostatus only. Most subjects' HLA-A and HLA-B alleles were reportedly predicted from TCR beta sequences. Many donors shared some public TCRs, even though most TCR sequences were rare.

Primers for the PCR totalled 60 Vbeta and 13 Jbeta. The data were produced by immunoSEQ multiplex PCR, yet TCRdb's version contains in-frame clones alone and is incomplete. This sample yields approximately 210,000 clones, of which about four fifths are seen a single time; more than 1.5% belongs to the top ten. This CDR3 is 15 amino acids long. V was trimmed by 2 bases and J by 7 bases, leaving 15 bases between them. Germline assignment: CDR1 SGHTA and CDR2 FQGTGA. This TCR derives from a young man in good health and CMV-seronegative. Material: PBMCs. The chain couples TRBV7-3 to TRBJ2-1, with a possible D match to TRBD2 (6 bases). CDR3 in DNA: TGTGCCAGCAGCTTACAAGGGAGGACGGGAAATGAGCAGTTCTTC. Its protein is CASSLQGRTGNEQFF.